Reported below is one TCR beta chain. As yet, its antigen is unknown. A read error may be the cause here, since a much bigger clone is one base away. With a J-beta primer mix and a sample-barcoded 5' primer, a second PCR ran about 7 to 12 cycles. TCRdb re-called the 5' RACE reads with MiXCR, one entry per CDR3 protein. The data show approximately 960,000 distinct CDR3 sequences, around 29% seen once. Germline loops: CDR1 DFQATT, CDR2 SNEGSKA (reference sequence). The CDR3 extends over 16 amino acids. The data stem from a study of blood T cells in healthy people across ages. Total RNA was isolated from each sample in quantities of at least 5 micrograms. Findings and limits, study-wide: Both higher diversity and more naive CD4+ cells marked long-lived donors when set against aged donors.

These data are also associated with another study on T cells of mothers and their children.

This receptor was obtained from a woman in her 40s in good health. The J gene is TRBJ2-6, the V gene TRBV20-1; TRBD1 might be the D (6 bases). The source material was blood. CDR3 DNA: TGCAGTGCTTTGACAGGAAAGGGCTCTGGGGCCAACGTCCGGACTTTC. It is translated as CSALTGKGSGANVRTF.